The clone carrying this T cell receptor (beta chain) occurred once. Germline loops: CDR1 LGHNA, CDR2 YNFKEQ. The CDR3 spans 15 residues. V shed 0 bases and J 2 bases; nucleotides not matched to a gene: 4. This record belongs to a study of blood T cell repertoires in COVID-19. The wider study: Some COVID-19 samples were acute and others convalescent; all came from the United States, Italy and Spain. The analysed material was cDNA or gDNA that came from T cells, B-cell-depleted T cells, or PBMCs.

How the authors handled the data: From reference gene primer amplification, estimates of nucleated cell counts were derived. The assay was immunoSEQ multiplex PCR, and TCRdb's table has in-frame clones only and misses some. From that table come the V and J calls and clone size; the DNA was used to work out D and trimming. Of more than 130,000 clones listed, approximately 80% are singletons. The source is a human donor in a cohort sampled during active COVID-19. This sequence joins TRBV4-2 and TRBJ2-7, with 7 nucleotides matching TRBD2. Sequencing was carried out using peripheral blood. The CDR3 DNA is TGTGCCAGCAGCCAAGACCCCCGGGGGGCCTACGAGCAGTACTTC. The encoded protein is CASSQDPRGAYEQYF.